This passage covers 17 T cell receptor beta chains from one sample sequenced in a study of blood T cell repertoires in COVID-19. The data were produced by immunoSEQ multiplex PCR, yet TCRdb's version contains in-frame clones alone and is incomplete. The sample records 130,000 to 150,000 clones, 84% being singletons. The sequenced material came from peripheral blood. All receptors derive from a human donor in a cohort sampled during active COVID-19.

This rearrangement joins TRBV4-1 to TRBJ1-1; no clear D gene. The CDR3 covers 14 residues. Trimming pared 1 base from V and 1 base from J, leaving 7 bases between. Germline CDR1 and CDR2: MGHRA and YSYEKL. The CDR3: CASSQVPRNTEAFF. CDR3 coding DNA: TGCGCCAGCAGCCAAGTTCCCCGGAACACTGAAGCTTTCTTT.

The chain carries TRBV3-1 (or the pseudogene TRBV3-2) and TRBJ2-5, with TRBD2 identical over 7 bases. The CDR3 is made up of 15 amino acids. Trimming cost V 4 bases and J 2 bases; bases outside gene matches: 7. Germline values: CDR1 LGHDT, CDR2 YNNKEL (reference sequence). The CDR3, as DNA: TGTGCCAGCAGCCGCTTAGCGGGCACTCAAGAGACCCAGTACTTC. Translating gives CASSRLAGTQETQYF.

The J gene is TRBJ1-5, the V gene TRBV6-5, with 7 bases identical to TRBD1. The germline V gene has CDR1 MNHEY and CDR2 SVGAGI. V shed 4 bases and J 1 base; nucleotides not matched to a gene: 4. The CDR3 consists of 15 residues. The CDR3 region is CASSWGRGSNQPQHF. The CDR3 DNA reads as TGTGCCAGCAGTTGGGGCAGGGGGAGCAATCAGCCCCAGCATTTT.

The genes are TRBV29-1 and TRBJ2-6; D may be TRBD2 (5 bases). Trimming pared 4 bases from V and 2 bases from J, leaving 6 bases between. There are 13 residues in the CDR3. Per germline, CDR1 SQVTM and CDR2 ANQGSEA. CDR3 sequence (DNA): TGCAGCGTTGGAGGGACTGGGGCCAACGTCCTGACTTTC. Protein: CSVGGTGANVLTF. Supplemented by reference TRBV29-1 and TRBJ2-6, the full variable domain reads SAVISQKPSRDICQRGTSLTIQCQVDSQVTMMFWYRQQPGQSLTLIATANQGSEATYESGFVIDKFPISRPNLTFSTLTVSNMSPEDSSIYLCSVGGTGANVLTFGAGSRLTVL.

The chain carries TRBV5-6 and TRBJ2-3, with 10 bases that match TRBD2. Trimming took 4 bases from V and 4 from J; bases not matched to a gene: 6. The CDR3 runs 15 residues. The V gene's germline CDR1 is SGHDT and CDR2 YYEEEE. The CDR3 is CASSPVAGGSDTQYF. CDR3 DNA: TGTGCCAGCAGCCCGGTAGCGGGGGGCTCAGATACGCAGTATTTT.

The V gene is TRBV28, the J gene TRBJ2-2; possibly TRBD1 for D (6 bases). The V gene lost 3 bases and the J gene lost 0 bases, with 11 bases spanning the gap. Per the germline V gene, CDR1 is MDHEN and CDR2 is SYDVKM. The CDR3 covers 16 residues. DNA for the CDR3: TGTGCCAGCAGTTTGGACAGCCGCGCGAACACCGGGGAGCTGTTTTTT. Protein sequence: CASSLDSRANTGELFF.

The chain is built from TRBV29-1 and TRBJ2-5, with 12 bases identical to TRBD2. V was clipped by 3 bases and J by 5 bases; unmatched bases: 7. The CDR3 runs to 15 residues. CDR1 and CDR2 from the germline V gene are SQVTM and ANQGSEA. CDR3 residues: CSVDLAGGPGETQYF. The CDR3 nucleotides read TGCAGCGTTGATCTAGCGGGAGGGCCCGGGGAGACCCAGTACTTC.

The chain employs TRBV6-6 and TRBJ2-2; TRBD2 matches at 9 bases. The CDR3 totals 16 residues. The V gene's germline CDR1 is MNHNY and CDR2 SVGAGI (reference sequence). J gave up 6 bases and V 2 bases, and 7 bases lay outside the gene matches. The CDR3 here is CASSYTSGRNAGELFF. The CDR3 DNA is TGTGCCAGCAGTTACACAAGCGGGAGGAATGCCGGGGAGCTGTTTTTT.

The CDR3 here is CASNYTPGYGYTF. The DNA of the CDR3 is TGTGCCAGCAACTATACACCTGGGTATGGCTACACCTTC. The gene calls are TRBV28 and TRBJ1-2; the D is unclear. V gave up 7 bases and J gave up 5 bases, with 14 bases separating them. Germline V gene data show CDR1 as MDHEN and CDR2 as SYDVKM. The CDR3 spans 13 residues.

The genes are TRBV29-1 and TRBJ1-3, with 12 bases identical to TRBD1. Germline values: CDR1 SQVTM, CDR2 ANQGSEA. V trimming: 5 bases; J trimming: 4 bases; junction bases outside the gene matches: 6. The CDR3 is 15 amino acids. Here the CDR3 DNA reads TGCAGCGTTACCGGGACAGGGGGCGTCGGAAACACCATATATTTT. Translated: CSVTGTGGVGNTIYF. Filled out from reference TRBV29-1 and TRBJ1-3, the complete variable domain reads SAVISQKPSRDICQRGTSLTIQCQVDSQVTMMFWYRQQPGQSLTLIATANQGSEATYESGFVIDKFPISRPNLTFSTLTVSNMSPEDSSIYLCSVTGTGGVGNTIYFGEGSWLTVV.

The chain links TRBV18 to TRBJ2-1; D possibly corresponds to TRBD1 (6 bases). Germline-derived CDR1 and CDR2 are KGHSH and LQKENI. Trimming took off 3 bases at V and 5 bases at J, with 8 bases between the two ends. The CDR3 consists of 13 residues. For the CDR3, the DNA is TGTGCCAGCTCACCTGGGACAAACAATGAGCAGTTCTTC. Protein: CASSPGTNNEQFF.

As regards this clone: A read error may produce the germline difference seen at one junction end. This chain joins TRBV5-1 and TRBJ1-2; 7 bases are shared with TRBD1. Per germline, CDR1 SGHRS and CDR2 YFSETQ. The CDR3 totals 15 residues. The CDR3 DNA reads as TGCGCCAGCAGTTTGGCCCTAGGAGGGGGCAATGGCTACACCTTC. It encodes CASSLALGGGNGYTF.

The chain has TRBV19 and TRBJ1-2; D uncertain. The V and J ends lost 6 bases and 3 bases respectively, with 8 bases between them. Germline-derived CDR1 and CDR2 are LNHDA and SQIVND (reference sequence). There are 12 residues in the CDR3. The CDR3 DNA reads TGTGCCAGTAGCCCCCGGGACTATGGCTACACCTTC. This sequence encodes CASSPRDYGYTF.

This rearrangement joins TRBV9 to TRBJ2-3; 7 positions match TRBD2. This CDR3 is 13 amino acids long. Germline CDR1 is SGDLS and CDR2 is YYNGEE. The V gene end was trimmed by 6 bases and the J gene end by 5 bases; junction bases not matched to a gene: 6. The CDR3: CASTKRGEDTQYF. In nucleotides, the CDR3 is TGTGCCAGCACCAAACGGGGGGAAGATACGCAGTATTTT. The variable domain in full, completed from reference TRBV9 and TRBJ2-3, reads DSGVTQTPKHLITATGQRVTLRCSPRSGDLSVYWYQQSLDQGLQFLIQYYNGEERAKGNILERFSAQQFPDLHSELNLSSLELGDSALYFCASTKRGEDTQYFGPGTRLTVL.

The V and J genes are TRBV5-1 and TRBJ2-1; 7 nucleotides match TRBD2. The CDR3 is 15 amino acids. J lost 7 bases, V lost 5 bases, and 12 bases had no gene match. Looked up from germline, CDR1 is SGHRS and CDR2 is YFSETQ. The CDR3 is CASSSSGDLGNEQFF. CDR3 DNA sequence: TGCGCCAGCAGTTCCAGCGGGGACCTGGGGAATGAGCAGTTCTTC.

V usage is TRBV3-1 (or the pseudogene TRBV3-2) and J usage is TRBJ2-7; 9 positions match TRBD2. Germline CDR1 and CDR2: LGHDT and YNNKEL (reference sequence). The CDR3 contains 14 residues. Trimming cost V 2 bases and J 3 bases; bases outside gene matches: 2. The DNA for the CDR3 is TGTGCCAGCAGCCAACTAGCGGGGAGCTACGAGCAGTACTTC. It specifies CASSQLAGSYEQYF.

V is TRBV3-1 (or the pseudogene TRBV3-2) and J is TRBJ2-3; TRBD2 agrees at 9 bases. This CDR3 is 17 amino acids long. From germline, CDR1 is LGHDT and CDR2 YNNKEL (reference sequence). V lost 4 bases to trimming and J lost 2 bases; unmatched junction nucleotides: 10. The CDR3 loop reads CASSPQASGGYTDTQYF. The CDR3 DNA reads as TGTGCCAGCAGCCCGCAGGCGAGCGGGGGGTACACAGATACGCAGTATTTT.